This TCR beta chain comes out of a study of T cells in Graves' hyperthyroidism and ophthalmopathy. The germline V gene encodes CDR1 SNHLY and CDR2 FYNNEI. This CDR3 is built from 17 residues. Trimming took 8 bases from V and 0 from J, leaving 22 bases between them. This clonotype was seen a handful of times. RNA transcripts gave rise to amplified TCR beta CDR3 regions. When the TCR CDR3 underwent first-round RT-PCR, the HTBI primer set was used. TCRdb fed the multiplex PCR reads into MiXCR, producing one record per CDR3 protein. Among 600,000 to 900,000 distinct CDR3 sequences listed, about 15% were seen once.

The chain has TRBV2 and TRBJ1-1; D not resolved. The specimen was blood. This sequence originates from a man younger than 35 with Graves' hyperthyroidism. The CDR3 reads CASPRATNGRLNTEAFF. CDR3 sequence (DNA): TGTGCCAGCCCGCGTGCCACGAACGGACGTTTGAACACTGAAGCTTTCTTT.